Listed below are T cell receptor beta chains from one sample, sequenced in a study of cytomegalovirus exposure and HLA in healthy donors. Assay: immunoSEQ multiplex PCR; the TCRdb copy retains only in-frame clones and omits some. This sample yields approximately 90,000 clones, of which under 80% are seen a single time; 1.4% belongs to the top ten. Sequencing was performed on PBMCs. All receptors derive from a male donor in good health and CMV-seronegative. Each CDR3 is given with its conserved first and last residue. Each record gives: V gene, D gene, J gene, clone size, CDR3 protein, CDR3 DNA. A D gene is named only where the DNA matches it firmly. Size is omitted from some rows. Given values are once, few, many or a class for expanded clones.

>TRBV6-5|TRBD1|TRBJ1-2|NA
CASSSYKQGADGYTF
TGTGCCAGCAGTTCATACAAACAGGGGGCGGATGGCTACACCTTC
>TRBV7-9|NA|TRBJ2-7|NA
CASSSTGMTYEQYF
TGTGCCAGCAGCTCAACCGGGATGACCTACGAGCAGTACTTC
>TRBV4-3|NA|TRBJ1-6|few
CASSQDRRHDSPLHF
TGCGCCAGCAGCCAAGATCGGCGGCACGATTCACCCCTCCACTTT
>TRBV28|NA|TRBJ1-1|NA
CASSSLTGRHTEAFF
TGTGCCAGCAGTTCCCTTACCGGGAGGCACACTGAAGCTTTCTTT
>TRBV28|NA|TRBJ2-7|NA
CASKVGGLLYEQYF
TGTGCCAGCAAGGTGGGGGGATTACTTTACGAGCAGTACTTC
>TRBV19|NA|TRBJ1-5|once
CASIIQGGAFNQPQHF
TGTGCCAGTATCATACAGGGTGGGGCCTTTAATCAGCCCCAGCATTTT
>TRBV10-3|NA|TRBJ1-2|NA
CAISNAGGYGYTF
TGTGCCATCAGTAACGCAGGAGGATATGGCTACACCTTC
>TRBV5-1|TRBD2|TRBJ2-1|NA
CASSRGAGEGRDEQFF
TGCGCCAGCAGCCGAGGTGCGGGGGAGGGCCGGGATGAGCAGTTCTTC
>TRBV18|TRBD1|TRBJ1-2|NA
CASSPDRAYGYTF
TGTGCCAGCTCACCTGACAGGGCCTATGGCTACACCTTC
>TRBV10-1|NA|TRBJ2-1|NA
CASSFSRGEQFF
TGCGCCAGCAGTTTTAGTCGGGGTGAGCAGTTCTTC
>TRBV9|NA|TRBJ2-3|NA
CASSALTDTQYF
TGTGCCAGCAGCGCCCTAACAGATACGCAGTATTTT
>TRBV9|TRBD2|TRBJ2-3|NA
CASSVLAGGPLTDTQYF
TGTGCCAGCAGCGTATTGGCGGGGGGGCCCCTCACAGATACGCAGTATTTT
>TRBV7-3|TRBD2|TRBJ2-1|NA
CASSFGGVNEQFF
TGTGCCAGCAGCTTCGGGGGGGTAAATGAGCAGTTCTTC
>TRBV28|NA|TRBJ2-7|NA
CASSGVLEAGYEQYF
TGTGCCAGCAGCGGGGTTCTGGAAGCTGGTTACGAGCAGTACTTC
>TRBV4-3|NA|TRBJ1-1|NA
CASSQEARTDEAFF
TGCGCCAGCAGCCAAGAAGCTCGGACAGATGAAGCTTTCTTT
>TRBV28|TRBD1|TRBJ2-7|NA
CASSLPPGQGSREQYF
TGTGCCAGCAGTTTACCCCCGGGACAGGGGTCCAGAGAGCAGTACTTC
>TRBV9|TRBD2|TRBJ2-7|NA
CASSRRLAGFSYEQYF
TGTGCCAGCAGCAGACGACTAGCGGGTTTCTCCTACGAGCAGTACTTC
>TRBV4-3|TRBD1|TRBJ1-1|NA
CASSQERTGTMNTEAFF
TGCGCCAGCAGCCAGGAGCGGACAGGGACCATGAACACTGAAGCTTTCTTT
>TRBV5-1|NA|TRBJ2-6|NA
CASSLGGSGANGLTF
TGCGCCAGCAGCTTGGGGGGCTCTGGGGCCAACGGCCTGACTTTC
>TRBV6-5|NA|TRBJ2-5|NA
CASRPDTTKETQYF
TGTGCCAGCAGGCCGGACACTACGAAAGAGACCCAGTACTTC
>TRBV18|TRBD1|TRBJ1-1|NA
CASSPVLRDRVSTEAFF
TGTGCCAGCTCACCGGTTTTGAGGGACAGGGTCTCCACTGAAGCTTTCTTT
>TRBV29-1|NA|TRBJ2-7|NA
CSVVGLGLYEQYF
TGCAGCGTTGTTGGTCTGGGGCTTTACGAGCAGTACTTC
>TRBV28|NA|TRBJ1-2|NA
CASRTGYGYTF
TGTGCCAGCAGGACGGGCTATGGCTACACCTTC
>TRBV5-1|TRBD2|TRBJ2-7|NA
CASSVREGREQYF
TGCGCCAGCAGCGTGAGGGAGGGCCGGGAGCAGTACTTC
>TRBV19|NA|TRBJ1-5|NA
CASSRPLRGFNQPQHF
TGTGCCAGTAGTAGGCCCCTCCGGGGGTTCAATCAGCCCCAGCATTTT
>TRBV5-1|NA|TRBJ1-3|NA
CASSLDDTGSGNTIYF
TGCGCCAGCAGCTTGGATGACACAGGCTCTGGAAACACCATATATTTT
>TRBV7-2|NA|TRBJ1-1|few
CASSLPGATEAFF
TGTGCCAGCAGCTTACCAGGGGCCACTGAAGCTTTCTTT
>TRBV7-2|NA|TRBJ1-2|NA
CASSKPTGTNYGYTF
TGTGCCAGCAGCAAGCCGACAGGAACTAACTATGGCTACACCTTC
>TRBV21-1|NA|TRBJ2-5|NA
CASSPKGGLAGVKETQYF
TGTGCCAGCAGCCCGAAGGGGGGACTAGCGGGAGTCAAAGAGACCCAGTACTTC
>TRBV28|NA|TRBJ2-7|NA
CASSKTGLGYF
TGTGCCAGCAGTAAAACGGGACTCGGGTACTTC
>TRBV10-2|NA|TRBJ1-6|NA
CASRQDTGNSPLHF
TGCGCCAGCAGACAGGATACCGGTAATTCACCCCTCCACTTT
>TRBV28|TRBD1|TRBJ2-1|NA
CASSPPDREVNEQFF
TGTGCCAGCAGTCCCCCTGACAGGGAAGTAAATGAGCAGTTCTTC
>TRBV5-6|TRBD1|TRBJ2-7|NA
CASSLWDRANEQYF
TGTGCCAGCAGCTTGTGGGACAGGGCGAACGAGCAGTACTTC
>TRBV7-2|NA|TRBJ2-7|NA
CASSLALSGYYEQYF
TGTGCCAGCAGCTTAGCGCTGAGCGGGTACTACGAGCAGTACTTC
>TRBV2|TRBD2|TRBJ2-1|NA
CASSESGLGLDEQFF
TGTGCCAGCAGTGAATCGGGACTAGGTCTGGATGAGCAGTTCTTC
>TRBV14|TRBD1|TRBJ1-2|NA
CASSPGQGIYGYTF
TGTGCCAGCAGCCCGGGACAGGGGATCTATGGCTACACCTTC
>TRBV5-1|TRBD1|TRBJ2-7|NA
CASSLGQGVYEQYF
TGCGCCAGCAGCTTGGGACAGGGCGTCTACGAGCAGTACTTC
>TRBV4-1|NA|TRBJ2-5|NA
CASSQPLASQETQYF
TGCGCCAGCAGCCAACCCCTAGCGTCCCAAGAGACCCAGTACTTC
>TRBV7-2|NA|TRBJ2-7|once
CASSLQYEQYF
TGTGCCAGCAGCTTACAGTACGAGCAGTACTTC
>TRBV19|TRBD2|TRBJ2-1|NA
CASSIVGRTSGGYNEQFF
TGTGCCAGTAGTATAGTAGGCCGGACTAGCGGGGGCTACAATGAGCAGTTCTTC
>TRBV9|NA|TRBJ2-7|NA
CASSAGLSYEQYF
TGTGCCAGCAGCGCGGGTCTCTCCTACGAGCAGTACTTC
>TRBV4-1|NA|TRBJ1-1|NA
CASSQRESTEAFF
TGCGCCAGCAGCCAACGGGAAAGCACTGAAGCTTTCTTT
>TRBV10-1|NA|TRBJ1-1|NA
CASSESSGVLEAFF
TGCGCCAGCAGTGAGTCATCAGGGGTGCTTGAAGCTTTCTTT
>TRBV28|TRBD1|TRBJ2-7|NA
CASRVSRGLTYEQYF
TGTGCCAGCAGGGTCAGCAGGGGGTTGACCTACGAGCAGTACTTC
>TRBV28|NA|TRBJ1-2|NA
CASSLRGYGYTF
TGTGCCAGCAGTTTAAGGGGATATGGCTACACCTTC
>TRBV10-3|TRBD1|TRBJ1-3|NA
CAIRREGAGGNTIYF
TGTGCCATCAGGCGTGAGGGGGCGGGAGGAAACACCATATATTTT
>TRBV11-2|TRBD2|TRBJ2-1|NA
CASSSLAGGSYNEQFF
TGTGCCAGCAGCTCACTAGCGGGAGGCTCCTACAATGAGCAGTTCTTC
>TRBV4-1|NA|TRBJ1-5|NA
CASSHGQGIQPQHF
TGCGCCAGCAGCCATGGGCAGGGTATTCAGCCCCAGCATTTT
>TRBV27|TRBD1|TRBJ2-3|few
CASSLSTGVGTQYF
TGTGCCAGCAGTTTATCGACAGGGGTCGGTACGCAGTATTTT
>TRBV15|TRBD1|TRBJ1-5|NA
CATSRDIGGSLSSQHF
TGTGCCACCAGCAGAGATATAGGGGGCTCCTTATCCAGCCAGCATTTT